This TCR beta chain emerged from a study of T cells after posttransplantation cyclophosphamide. The study, taken as a whole, reports: TRB clonality was highly associated with recipient CMV seropositivity and reactivation. Later post-transplant blood repertoires were often dominated by donor CD8+ memory clones.

This CDR3 comprises 14 residues. Germline V gives CDR1 MNHEY, CDR2 SMNVEV (reference sequence). V was trimmed by 6 bases and J by 4 bases, leaving 15 bases between them. Comments on this clone: Its specificity is not known.

Sequencing was performed with immunoSEQ multiplex PCR; in TCRdb, only in-frame clones are kept and a portion is missing. The data show around 34,000 clones, with none appearing a single time. The related graft donor's blood sample was taken on the day of bone marrow donation. The V gene is TRBV27, the J gene TRBJ1-2; D is unresolved. The specimen sequenced was PBMCs. The origin of this receptor is a woman in her forties or fifties in good health and a related stem cell transplant donor. The CDR3 protein is CASSVLPRGYGYTF. The CDR3 nucleotides are TGTGCCAGCAGCGTCCTTCCGCGGGGCTATGGCTACACCTTC.